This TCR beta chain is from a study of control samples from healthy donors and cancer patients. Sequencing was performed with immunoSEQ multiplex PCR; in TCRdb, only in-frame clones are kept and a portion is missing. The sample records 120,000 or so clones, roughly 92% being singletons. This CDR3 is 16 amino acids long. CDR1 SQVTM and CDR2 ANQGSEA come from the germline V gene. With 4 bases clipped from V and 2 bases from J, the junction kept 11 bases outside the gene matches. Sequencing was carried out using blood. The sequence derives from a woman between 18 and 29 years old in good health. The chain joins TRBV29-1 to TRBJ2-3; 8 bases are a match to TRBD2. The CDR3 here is CSVARLAGKTTDTQYF. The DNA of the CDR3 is TGCAGCGTTGCCCGCCTAGCGGGCAAGACCACAGATACGCAGTATTTT.